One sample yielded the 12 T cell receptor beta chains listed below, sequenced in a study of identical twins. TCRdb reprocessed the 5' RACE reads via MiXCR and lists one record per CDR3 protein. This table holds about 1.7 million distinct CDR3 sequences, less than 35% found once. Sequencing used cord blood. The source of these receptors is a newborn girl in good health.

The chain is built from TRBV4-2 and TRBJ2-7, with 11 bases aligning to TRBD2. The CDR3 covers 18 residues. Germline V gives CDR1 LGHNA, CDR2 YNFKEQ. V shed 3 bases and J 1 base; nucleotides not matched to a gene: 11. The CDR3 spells CASSQGTSGSVLSYEQYF. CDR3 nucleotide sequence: TGTGCCAGCAGCCAGGGAACTAGCGGGAGCGTACTTTCCTACGAGCAGTACTTC.

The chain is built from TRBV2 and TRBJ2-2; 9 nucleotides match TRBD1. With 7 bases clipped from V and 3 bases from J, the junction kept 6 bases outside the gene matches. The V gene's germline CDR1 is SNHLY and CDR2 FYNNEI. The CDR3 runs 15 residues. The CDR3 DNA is TGTGCCAGCACCCGGGACAGGGCCTACACCGGGGAGCTGTTTTTT. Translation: CASTRDRAYTGELFF.

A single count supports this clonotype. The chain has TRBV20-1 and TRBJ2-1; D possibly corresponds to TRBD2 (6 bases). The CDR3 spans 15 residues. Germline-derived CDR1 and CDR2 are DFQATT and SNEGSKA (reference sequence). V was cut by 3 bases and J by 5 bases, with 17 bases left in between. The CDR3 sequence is CSASEGLRLNNEQFF. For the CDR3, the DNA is TGCAGTGCTAGTGAGGGACTTCGACTTAACAATGAGCAGTTCTTC.

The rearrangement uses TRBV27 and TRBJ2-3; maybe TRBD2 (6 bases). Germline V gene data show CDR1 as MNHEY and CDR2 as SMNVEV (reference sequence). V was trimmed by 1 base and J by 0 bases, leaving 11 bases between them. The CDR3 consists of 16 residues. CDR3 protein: CASSLWASASTDTQYF. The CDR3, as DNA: TGTGCCAGCAGTTTATGGGCTAGCGCTAGCACAGATACGCAGTATTTT.

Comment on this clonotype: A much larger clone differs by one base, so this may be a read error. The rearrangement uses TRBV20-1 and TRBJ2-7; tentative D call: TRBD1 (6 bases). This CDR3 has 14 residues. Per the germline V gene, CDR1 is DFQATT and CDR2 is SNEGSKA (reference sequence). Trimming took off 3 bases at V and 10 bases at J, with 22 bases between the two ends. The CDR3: CSARARGNENSQYF. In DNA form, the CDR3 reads TGCAGTGCTAGGGCCAGGGGAAATGAAAACAGTCAGTACTTC.

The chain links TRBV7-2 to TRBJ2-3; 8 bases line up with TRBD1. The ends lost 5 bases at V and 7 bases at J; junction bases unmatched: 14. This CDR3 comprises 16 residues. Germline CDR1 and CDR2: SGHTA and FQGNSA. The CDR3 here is CASSQTIRTGSNTQYF. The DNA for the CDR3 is TGTGCCAGCAGCCAAACGATAAGGACAGGGTCAAATACGCAGTATTTT.

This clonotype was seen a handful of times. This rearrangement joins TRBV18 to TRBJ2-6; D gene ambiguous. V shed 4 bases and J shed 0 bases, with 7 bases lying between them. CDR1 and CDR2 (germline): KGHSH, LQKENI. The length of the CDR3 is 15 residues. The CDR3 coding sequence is TGTGCCAGCTCACTATCGGACTCTGGGGCCAACGTCCTGACTTTC. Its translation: CASSLSDSGANVLTF.

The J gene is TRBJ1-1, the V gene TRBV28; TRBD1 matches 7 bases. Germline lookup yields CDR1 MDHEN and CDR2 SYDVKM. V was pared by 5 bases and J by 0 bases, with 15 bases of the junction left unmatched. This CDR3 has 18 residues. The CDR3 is CASSPTKGPGQVNTEAFF. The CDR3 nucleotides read TGTGCCAGCAGTCCAACTAAGGGCCCTGGACAGGTGAACACTGAAGCTTTCTTT.

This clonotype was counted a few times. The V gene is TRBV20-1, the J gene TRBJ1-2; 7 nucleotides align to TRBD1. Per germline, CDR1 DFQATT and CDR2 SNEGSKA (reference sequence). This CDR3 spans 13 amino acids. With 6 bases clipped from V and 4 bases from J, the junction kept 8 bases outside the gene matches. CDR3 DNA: TGCAGTGCGACCGGGACAGTGGGCTATGGCTACACCTTC. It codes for CSATGTVGYGYTF.

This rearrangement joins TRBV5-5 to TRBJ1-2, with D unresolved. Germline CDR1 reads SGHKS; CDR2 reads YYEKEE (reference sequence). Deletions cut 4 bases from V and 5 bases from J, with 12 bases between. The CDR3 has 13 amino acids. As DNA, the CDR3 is TGTGCCAGCAGCCCATTCTCTGGATATGGCTACACCTTC. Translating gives CASSPFSGYGYTF.

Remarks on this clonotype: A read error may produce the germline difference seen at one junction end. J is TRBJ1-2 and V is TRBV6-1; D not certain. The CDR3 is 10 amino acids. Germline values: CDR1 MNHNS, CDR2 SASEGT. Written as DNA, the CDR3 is TGTGCCAACAGTGTAGGCGGCTACACCTTC. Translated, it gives CANSVGGYTF.

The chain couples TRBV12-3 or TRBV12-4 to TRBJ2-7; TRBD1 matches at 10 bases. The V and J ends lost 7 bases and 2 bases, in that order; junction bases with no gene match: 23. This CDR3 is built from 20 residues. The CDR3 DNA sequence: TGTGCCAGCACTTCATACCTGTGGGACAGGGGTACGGAACCTCCCTACGAGCAGTACTTC. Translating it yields CASTSYLWDRGTEPPYEQYF.